Included here is one T cell receptor (beta chain) sequence, with context. The CDR3 length is 15 residues. CDR1 is LNHDA and CDR2 is SQIVND in the germline V gene (reference sequence). V lost 4 bases, J lost 4 bases, and 14 bases lay in between. Sequenced by immunoSEQ multiplex PCR; TCRdb stores in-frame clones only, minus some. The profile covers roughly 100,000 clones, with around 90% appearing a single time and 4% to 5.5% taken by the ten largest. This sample is part of a study of blood T cell repertoires in COVID-19. Whole-study context: The samples span acute and convalescent COVID-19 from the United States, Italy and Spain. From T cells, B-cell-depleted T cells, or PBMCs came the material, which was cDNA or gDNA.

Patients in Seattle were enrolled during active infection, then followed longitudinally. V and J are TRBV19 and TRBJ1-3, with D uncertain. Sample: peripheral blood. The source of this sequence is a woman aged 45-65 years with COVID-19, enrolled during active disease. The CDR3 region has the DNA TGTGCCAGTAGTAGGAGAGATGCCGGAGGAAACACCATATATTTT. Its protein is CASSRRDAGGNTIYF.